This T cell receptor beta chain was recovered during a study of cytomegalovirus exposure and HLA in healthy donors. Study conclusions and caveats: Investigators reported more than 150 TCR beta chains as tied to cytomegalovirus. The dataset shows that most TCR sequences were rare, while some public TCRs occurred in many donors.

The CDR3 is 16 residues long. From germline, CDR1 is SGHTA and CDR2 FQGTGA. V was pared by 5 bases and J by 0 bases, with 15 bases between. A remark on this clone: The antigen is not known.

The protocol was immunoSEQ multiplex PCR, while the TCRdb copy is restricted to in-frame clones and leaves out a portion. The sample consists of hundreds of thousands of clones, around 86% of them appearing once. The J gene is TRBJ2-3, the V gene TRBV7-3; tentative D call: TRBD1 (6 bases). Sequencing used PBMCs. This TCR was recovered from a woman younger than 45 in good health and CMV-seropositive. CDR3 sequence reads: CASSRGGPPSTDTQYF. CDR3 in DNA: TGTGCCAGCAGCCGAGGGGGACCTCCTAGCACAGATACGCAGTATTTT. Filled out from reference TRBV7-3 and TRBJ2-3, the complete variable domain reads GAGVSQTPSNKVTEKGKYVELRCDPISGHTALYWYRQSLGQGPEFLIYFQGTGAADDSGLPNDRFFAVRPEGSVSTLKIQRTERGDSAVYLCASSRGGPPSTDTQYFGPGTRLTVL.